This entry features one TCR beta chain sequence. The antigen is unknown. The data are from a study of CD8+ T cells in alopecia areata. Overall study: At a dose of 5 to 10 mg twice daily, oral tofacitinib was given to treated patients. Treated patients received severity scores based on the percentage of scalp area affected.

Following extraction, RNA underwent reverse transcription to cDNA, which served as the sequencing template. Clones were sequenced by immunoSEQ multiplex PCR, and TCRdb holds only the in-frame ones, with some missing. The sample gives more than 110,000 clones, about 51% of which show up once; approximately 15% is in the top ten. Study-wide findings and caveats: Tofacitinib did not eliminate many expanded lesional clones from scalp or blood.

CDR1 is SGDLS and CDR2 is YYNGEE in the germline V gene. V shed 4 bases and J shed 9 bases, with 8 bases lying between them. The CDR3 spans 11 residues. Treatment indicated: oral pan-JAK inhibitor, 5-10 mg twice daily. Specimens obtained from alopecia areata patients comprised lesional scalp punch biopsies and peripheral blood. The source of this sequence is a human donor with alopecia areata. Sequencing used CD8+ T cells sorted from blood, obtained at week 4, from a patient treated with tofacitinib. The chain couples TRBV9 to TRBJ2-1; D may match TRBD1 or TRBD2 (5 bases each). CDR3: CASSPGAEQFF. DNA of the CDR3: TGTGCCAGCAGCCCCGGGGCTGAGCAGTTCTTC.